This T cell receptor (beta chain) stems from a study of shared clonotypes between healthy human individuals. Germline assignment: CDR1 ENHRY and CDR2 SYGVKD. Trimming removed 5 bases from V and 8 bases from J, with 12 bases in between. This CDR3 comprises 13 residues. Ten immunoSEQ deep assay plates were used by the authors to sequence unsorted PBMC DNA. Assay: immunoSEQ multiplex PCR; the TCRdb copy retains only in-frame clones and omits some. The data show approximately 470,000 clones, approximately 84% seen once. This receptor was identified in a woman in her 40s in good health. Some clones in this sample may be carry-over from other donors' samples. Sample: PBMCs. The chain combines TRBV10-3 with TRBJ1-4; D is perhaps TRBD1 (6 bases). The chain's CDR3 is CAISPGQREKLFF. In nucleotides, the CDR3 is TGTGCCATCAGTCCGGGACAAAGGGAAAAACTGTTTTTT.